The 20 T cell receptor beta chains in this list originate from one sample, sequenced in a study of T-cell memory formation after mild COVID-19. TCRdb reanalysed the 5' RACE reads using MiXCR and keeps one entry per CDR3 protein. The sample holds a few hundred thousand distinct CDR3 sequences; around 8% are singletons and the top ten take 20% to 25%. The sequenced sample was PBMCs or a T cell subset sorted from them (not recorded which). The receptor source for this set is a man aged 18 to 30 who had mild COVID-19 (a few samples of this study predate the infection). Cell type and time point are not known.

This rearrangement joins TRBV24-1 to TRBJ2-2, with D perhaps given as TRBD1 or TRBD2 (5 bases each). The CDR3 spans 15 residues. Per the germline V gene, CDR1 is KGHDR and CDR2 is SFDVKD. V shed 2 bases and J shed 1 base, with 7 bases lying between them. DNA of the CDR3: TGTGCCACCAGTGATTCGGGACGGAACACCGGGGAGCTGTTTTTT. It translates to CATSDSGRNTGELFF.

The chain has TRBV20-1 and TRBJ1-6, with a weak D call TRBD1 (5 bases). The CDR3 extends over 15 amino acids. Germline CDR1 is DFQATT and CDR2 is SNEGSKA (reference sequence). With 0 bases removed from V and 7 bases from J, the gap between germline ends came to 13 bases. CDR3 sequence reads: CSARERDGRNSPLHF. In nucleotides, the CDR3 is TGCAGTGCTAGAGAAAGGGACGGGAGGAATTCACCCCTCCACTTT.

This clonotype was observed a few times. The chain employs TRBV9 and TRBJ2-7; the match to TRBD2 covers 9 bases. Germline lookup yields CDR1 SGDLS and CDR2 YYNGEE. The CDR3 consists of 15 residues. The trim removed 0 bases at V and 2 bases at J, leaving 3 bases unmatched. The CDR3 nucleotides read TGTGCCAGCAGCGTAGTTGCTAGCGGGGCCTACGAGCAGTACTTC. Translating it yields CASSVVASGAYEQYF. Using reference TRBV9 and TRBJ2-7 for the parts outside the CDR3, the full variable domain is DSGVTQTPKHLITATGQRVTLRCSPRSGDLSVYWYQQSLDQGLQFLIQYYNGEERAKGNILERFSAQQFPDLHSELNLSSLELGDSALYFCASSVVASGAYEQYFGPGTRLTVT.

This clonotype was found many times. The chain combines TRBV5-6 with TRBJ2-7; 10 bases agree with TRBD1. Looked up from germline, CDR1 is SGHDT and CDR2 is YYEEEE. Trimming took 6 bases from V and 6 from J; bases not matched to a gene: 12. The CDR3 length is 15 residues. The CDR3 spells CASNTLKGTGAEQYV. CDR3 nucleotides: TGTGCCAGCAACACACTGAAGGGGACAGGGGCCGAGCAGTACGTC.

This clonotype was recorded at least ten times. The V and J genes are TRBV5-4 and TRBJ2-7, with TRBD2 identical over 8 bases. V was pared by 4 bases and J by 3 bases, with 6 bases of the junction left unmatched. Per the germline V gene, CDR1 is SGHNT and CDR2 is YYREEE (reference sequence). The CDR3 covers 14 residues. This chain's CDR3 is CASSPSGTSYEQYF. The DNA for the CDR3 is TGTGCCAGCAGCCCCTCCGGGACTAGCTACGAGCAGTACTTC.

The table lists this clonotype with a few counts. The rearrangement uses TRBV20-1 and TRBJ2-3; the D gene could be TRBD1 or TRBD2 (6 bases each). This CDR3 spans 18 amino acids. Between the trimmed V and J ends, which lost 0 bases and 3 bases, there was a span of 22 bases. Germline loops: CDR1 DFQATT, CDR2 SNEGSKA (reference sequence). The CDR3 loop is CSARDPLRGLGLTDTQYF. CDR3 nucleotides: TGCAGTGCTAGAGATCCTCTCCGGGGGCTGGGCTTGACAGATACGCAGTATTTT.

The J gene is TRBJ1-5, the V gene TRBV2; TRBD1 is a possible D gene (6 bases). V was shortened by 1 base and J by 5 bases, with 12 bases between the two germline ends. The V gene's germline CDR1 is SNHLY and CDR2 FYNNEI. This CDR3 spans 15 amino acids. CDR3 bases: TGTGCCAGCAGTGAAGGGGGGCAGCCTTATCAGCCCCAGCATTTT. Protein sequence: CASSEGGQPYQPQHF.

V gene TRBV6-5 combines with J gene TRBJ1-2, with D possibly TRBD1 on 6 matching bases. Germline CDR1 reads MNHEY; CDR2 reads SVGAGI. The CDR3 is made up of 15 amino acids. The germline V and J ends were trimmed by 2 bases and 4 bases, with 14 bases remaining between them. The CDR3 nucleotides are TGTGCCAGCAGTTACCGGGGGGCACTAGGCTATGGCTACACCTTC. Protein: CASSYRGALGYGYTF.

This clonotype was seen ten or more times. The chain employs TRBV5-1 and TRBJ2-7; 9 bases fit TRBD1. The V gene end was trimmed by 6 bases and the J gene end by 6 bases; junction bases not matched to a gene: 10. CDR3 size: 14 residues. Germline CDR1 reads SGHRS; CDR2 reads YFSETQ. The CDR3 region has the DNA TGCGCCAGCAAACGGGACAGGGTAAGGGGCGAGCAGTACTTC. Protein: CASKRDRVRGEQYF.

V is TRBV5-5 and J is TRBJ1-5, with D unclear. The CDR3 spans 13 residues. Germline-derived CDR1 and CDR2 are SGHKS and YYEKEE (reference sequence). Trimming took 1 base from V and 11 from J, leaving 13 bases between them. The CDR3 bases are TGTGCCAGCAGCTTGTACCCGGAAGAGGCCCAGCATTTT. The encoded protein is CASSLYPEEAQHF.

In this sample, this clonotype turned up a few times. The J gene is TRBJ2-7, the V gene TRBV18; D may match TRBD1 or TRBD2 (5 bases each). The CDR3 length is 14 residues. Germline V CDR1 and CDR2: KGHSH, LQKENI. V was shortened by 3 bases and J by 5 bases, with 14 bases between the two germline ends. CDR3 region: CASSPWDAGDEQYF. CDR3 DNA: TGTGCCAGCTCACCCTGGGACGCGGGCGACGAGCAGTACTTC.

V is TRBV4-2 and J is TRBJ1-5; D remains ambiguous. The CDR3 runs to 15 residues. The V gene lost 1 base and the J gene lost 2 bases, with 9 bases spanning the gap. The germline CDR1 and CDR2 sequences are LGHNA and YNFKEQ. For the CDR3, the DNA is TGTGCCAGCAGCCAAGTTTGGGGTGGCAATCAGCCCCAGCATTTT. Translation gives CASSQVWGGNQPQHF.

This clonotype was seen only a few times. The gene calls are TRBV18 and TRBJ1-1, with 11 bases fitting TRBD1. Trimming removed 5 bases from V and 4 bases from J; junction bases left unmatched: 12. The CDR3 has 17 amino acids. In germline, CDR1 is KGHSH, CDR2 LQKENI. CDR3: CASSMIGQGARGTEAFF. The CDR3 DNA is TGTGCCAGCTCAATGATTGGACAGGGGGCGCGTGGCACTGAAGCTTTCTTT.

This clonotype appeared many times. The V call is TRBV20-1, the J call TRBJ2-2; 10 nucleotides match TRBD1. In germline, CDR1 is DFQATT, CDR2 SNEGSKA (reference sequence). V lost 5 bases and J lost 4; bases outside the gene matches: 1. The CDR3 loop spans 13 amino acids. CDR3 in DNA: TGCAGTGCTTGGGACAGGGGCACCGGGGAGCTGTTTTTT. Protein product: CSAWDRGTGELFF.

The chain employs TRBV27 and TRBJ2-5; 8 bases fit TRBD2. V shed 6 bases and J 2 bases; nucleotides not matched to a gene: 2. Looked up from germline, CDR1 is MNHEY and CDR2 is SMNVEV (reference sequence). There are 13 residues in the CDR3. The CDR3 nucleotides read TGTGCCAGCAGCGGGGGGGAGCAAGAGACCCAGTACTTC. Translation gives CASSGGEQETQYF.

This clonotype was recorded many times. The V gene is TRBV7-9, the J gene TRBJ2-3, with unresolved D. The germline V gene has CDR1 SEHNR and CDR2 FQNEAQ (reference sequence). Trimming pared 3 bases from V and 0 bases from J, leaving 10 bases between. The CDR3 totals 15 residues. The CDR3 bases are TGTGCCAGCAGCTTGGATTACCCTAGCACAGATACGCAGTATTTT. Protein product: CASSLDYPSTDTQYF.

This clonotype was observed at least ten times. The chain links TRBV4-3 to TRBJ2-3; D is unclear. Trimming removed 4 bases from V and 6 bases from J, with 11 bases in between. There are 13 residues in the CDR3. Germline V gene data show CDR1 as LGHNA and CDR2 as YSLEER. The CDR3: CASSRLLTDTQYF. The CDR3 region has the DNA TGCGCCAGCAGCCGTCTTCTCACGGATACGCAGTATTTT.

The chain uses TRBV2 and TRBJ2-6; no firm D call. Trimming pared 8 bases from V and 1 base from J, leaving 0 bases between. Germline assignment: CDR1 SNHLY and CDR2 FYNNEI. The CDR3 covers 11 residues. CDR3 DNA: TGTGCCAGCTCTGGGGCCAACGTCCTGACTTTC. Translation gives CASSGANVLTF.

The V gene is TRBV3-1, the J gene TRBJ2-1, with D possibly matching TRBD2 (5 bases). Germline loops: CDR1 LGHDT, CDR2 YNNKEL (reference sequence). CDR3 size: 15 residues. Trimming removed 1 base at V and 4 bases at J, with 11 bases between. The CDR3 coding sequence is TGTGCCAGCAGCCAAGGTAACGGACTGTACAATGAGCAGTTCTTC. Translated: CASSQGNGLYNEQFF.

J is TRBJ2-3 and V is TRBV12-3 or TRBV12-4, with 10 bases identical to TRBD2. CDR3 length equals 15 residues. Trimming took 6 bases from V and 2 from J; bases not matched to a gene: 5. The CDR3 DNA sequence: TGTGCCAGCAGCGGACTAGCGGATGTCACAGATACGCAGTATTTT. Translated: CASSGLADVTDTQYF.